Listed here are 27 T cell receptor beta chains from one sample, sequenced in a study of identical twins. TCRdb itself ran the 5' RACE reads through MiXCR, one entry per CDR3 protein. The sample shows about 730,000 distinct CDR3 sequences, less than 25% of them seen only once. A further study also used this sample, focusing on T cells expressing NK-cell markers.

Material for sequencing was PBMCs. The receptors here all came from a woman aged 18-29 years in good health.

This clonotype was counted many times. The chain has TRBV2 and TRBJ1-1; possibly TRBD1 for D (5 bases). Per the germline V gene, CDR1 is SNHLY and CDR2 is FYNNEI. There are 16 residues in the CDR3. V was cut by 2 bases and J by 3 bases, with 16 bases left in between. CDR3 in amino acids: CASSEPPDVGDTEAFF. The CDR3 nucleotides are TGTGCCAGCAGTGAACCGCCGGATGTAGGGGACACTGAAGCTTTCTTT.

CDR3 residues: CSASALQRSNQPQHF. CDR3 sequence (DNA): TGCAGTGCTAGTGCTCTACAGCGGAGCAATCAGCCCCAGCATTTT. The genes are TRBV20-1 and TRBJ1-5; D gene ambiguous. This CDR3 region has 15 residues. V was shortened by 3 bases and J by 1 base, with 13 bases between the two germline ends. Germline V CDR1 and CDR2: DFQATT, SNEGSKA (reference sequence).

This clonotype was detected many times. The rearrangement links TRBV12-3 or TRBV12-4 to TRBJ2-3, with D hard to call. The CDR3 spans 11 residues. Deletions cut 4 bases from V and 7 bases from J, with 6 bases between. In DNA, the CDR3 is TGTGCCAGCAGTTATACACATACGCAGTATTTT. Amino acids: CASSYTHTQYF.

J is TRBJ2-7 and V is TRBV12-3 or TRBV12-4, with 7 bases matching TRBD1. V was pared by 6 bases and J by 2 bases, with 10 bases of the junction left unmatched. The CDR3 has 15 amino acids. The DNA of the CDR3 is TGTGCCAGCAGCCCATTCCCCGGACAGGCCTACGAGCAGTACTTC. The encoded protein is CASSPFPGQAYEQYF.

The chain combines TRBV18 with TRBJ2-7; tentatively, D is TRBD1 or TRBD2 (6 bases each). Trimming removed 3 bases from V and 2 bases from J, with 20 bases in between. The CDR3 covers 17 residues. Looked up from germline, CDR1 is KGHSH and CDR2 is LQKENI. The CDR3 coding sequence is TGTGCCAGCTCACCCGCGTCGGGACAAGGAGGGGCCTACGAGCAGTACTTC. The encoded protein is CASSPASGQGGAYEQYF.

This clonotype came up a few times. The chain has TRBV7-2 and TRBJ1-1, with TRBD1 matching over 9 bases. This CDR3 has 14 amino acids. V lost 3 bases and J lost 4; bases outside the gene matches: 3. Per the germline V gene, CDR1 is SGHTA and CDR2 is FQGNSA. The CDR3 sequence: CASSLSGQGTEAFF. DNA of the CDR3: TGTGCCAGCAGCTTGTCGGGACAGGGCACTGAAGCTTTCTTT.

This chain uses TRBV4-2 with TRBJ2-1; no firm D call. The CDR3 totals 13 residues. Germline V lookup: CDR1 LGHNA, CDR2 YNFKEQ. Trimming shortened V by 4 bases and J by 8 bases, and 12 bases separated the two germline ends. The DNA for the CDR3 is TGTGCCAGCAGCCTGGGGATGGGTTATGAGCAGTTCTTC. Translated: CASSLGMGYEQFF.

This chain links TRBV18 with TRBJ1-4; no reliable D call. Germline V CDR1 and CDR2: KGHSH, LQKENI. This CDR3 is built from 13 residues. V lost 0 bases and J lost 8, with 7 bases in between. CDR3 bases: TGTGCCAGCTCACCACCGGCGGGGGAAAAACTGTTTTTT. It codes for CASSPPAGEKLFF.

This clonotype was counted between two and nine times. V and J are TRBV20-1 and TRBJ2-1, with unresolved D. CDR1 is DFQATT and CDR2 is SNEGSKA in the germline V gene (reference sequence). V gave up 1 base and J gave up 5 bases, with 12 bases separating them. The length of the CDR3 is 14 residues. CDR3: CSARVSHSNNEQFF. The CDR3 region has the DNA TGCAGTGCTAGAGTCTCGCACAGTAACAATGAGCAGTTCTTC.

Ten or more counts support this clonotype. The chain combines TRBV10-2 with TRBJ2-3; 7 nucleotides line up with TRBD2. V lost 6 bases, J lost 3 bases, and 6 bases stayed unmatched. The CDR3 contains 14 residues. Germline CDR1 WSHSY, CDR2 SAAADI. This CDR3 is CASSRTRGTDTQYF. The CDR3 nucleotides are TGCGCCAGCAGCCGGACTAGAGGAACAGATACGCAGTATTTT.

This clonotype was detected many times. The J gene is TRBJ1-1, the V gene TRBV7-2; weak D call: TRBD1 (6 bases). The germline CDR1 and CDR2 sequences are SGHTA and FQGNSA. V was shortened by 5 bases and J by 2 bases, with 12 bases between the two germline ends. The CDR3 runs to 14 residues. CDR3 sequence reads: CASSRTGTNTEAFF. The CDR3 DNA reads as TGTGCCAGCAGCCGTACCGGGACAAACACTGAAGCTTTCTTT. The variable domain in full, completed from reference TRBV7-2 and TRBJ1-1, reads GAGVSQSPSNKVTEKGKDVELRCDPISGHTALYWYRQSLGQGLEFLIYFQGNSAPDKSGLPSDRFSAERTGGSVSTLTIQRTQQEDSAVYLCASSRTGTNTEAFFGQGTRLTVV.

This clonotype was found a few times. This chain links TRBV7-2 with TRBJ1-1; D unclear. The CDR3 totals 11 residues. Germline lookup yields CDR1 SGHTA and CDR2 FQGNSA. V lost 6 bases and J lost 6, with 8 bases in between. Written as DNA, the CDR3 is TGTGCCAGCAGTAACAGCCCTGAAGCTTTCTTT. Its translation: CASSNSPEAFF.

In this sample, this clonotype turned up a few times. The chain joins TRBV12-3 or TRBV12-4 to TRBJ2-4; D is possibly TRBD1 or TRBD2 (5 bases each). The CDR3 spans 15 residues. The ends were cut back, 6 bases at V and 6 bases at J, with 18 bases in the middle. CDR3 sequence: CASRETGTRVNIQYF. CDR3 sequence (DNA): TGTGCCAGCAGAGAAACCGGGACGAGGGTAAACATTCAGTACTTC.

This clonotype occurred a few times. The chain joins TRBV7-9 to TRBJ1-1, with D possibly TRBD1 on 6 matching bases. Germline lookup yields CDR1 SEHNR and CDR2 FQNEAQ (reference sequence). V lost 7 bases and J lost 8, with 8 bases in between. CDR3 length equals 10 residues. In DNA, the CDR3 is TGTGCCAGCACAGGGGCGGAAGCTTTCTTT. Its translation is CASTGAEAFF.

The sample holds a few counts of this clonotype. The rearrangement uses TRBV5-1 and TRBJ1-1; D call uncertain. The CDR3 length is 14 residues. Germline CDR1 is SGHRS and CDR2 is YFSETQ. Trimming removed 0 bases at V and 5 bases at J, with 11 bases between. This chain's CDR3 is CASSLVESETEAFF. As DNA, the CDR3 is TGCGCCAGCAGCTTGGTGGAATCGGAGACTGAAGCTTTCTTT.

The chain uses TRBV20-1 and TRBJ2-1; TRBD2 matches 8 bases. V shed 4 bases and J 6 bases; nucleotides not matched to a gene: 8. The CDR3 is made up of 14 amino acids. Germline values: CDR1 DFQATT, CDR2 SNEGSKA (reference sequence). The CDR3 nucleotides are TGCAGTGCTACCACGGGACTAGGGGCCAATGAGCAGTTCTTC. Encoded protein: CSATTGLGANEQFF.

This clonotype has a count of ten or more. The chain couples TRBV6-1 to TRBJ2-1; the match to TRBD2 covers 12 bases. J was trimmed by 5 bases and V by 6 bases; bases with no gene match: 5. Germline V gene sequence: CDR1 MNHNS, CDR2 SASEGT. The CDR3 is 15 residues long. CDR3 bases: TGTGCCAGCAGCCCCAGACTAGCGGGAGACAATGAGCAGTTCTTC. Its translation: CASSPRLAGDNEQFF.

This clonotype has at least ten counts. The V and J genes are TRBV7-2 and TRBJ1-4, with D unresolved. V was pared by 1 base and J by 8 bases, with 5 bases between. The CDR3 totals 12 residues. Germline loops: CDR1 SGHTA, CDR2 FQGNSA. The CDR3 loop is CASSLDSEKLFF. In DNA form, the CDR3 reads TGTGCCAGCAGCTTAGATAGCGAAAAACTGTTTTTT.

The CDR3 region is CASGRRNTGELFF. Written as DNA, the CDR3 is TGTGCCAGCGGGAGACGGAACACCGGGGAGCTGTTTTTT. The chain combines TRBV12-3 or TRBV12-4 with TRBJ2-2, with D possibly matching TRBD2 (5 bases). Trimming took 8 bases from V and 1 from J, leaving 8 bases between them. CDR3 length equals 13 residues.

This clonotype was picked up many times. The V and J genes are TRBV4-1 and TRBJ1-4, with TRBD1 as a possible D gene (5 bases). Germline CDR1 MGHRA, CDR2 YSYEKL. The CDR3 totals 14 residues. Trimming took 5 bases from V and 4 from J, leaving 11 bases between them. The CDR3 spells CASSGTSGNEKLFF. The CDR3 DNA sequence: TGCGCCAGCAGCGGGACCTCGGGTAATGAAAAACTGTTTTTT.

V is TRBV6-1 and J is TRBJ2-3; 7 positions agree with TRBD2. This CDR3 spans 15 amino acids. Trimming cost V 6 bases and J 3 bases; bases outside gene matches: 9. CDR1 is MNHNS, CDR2 SASEGT, per germline. CDR3: CASSKRGPRTDTQYF. The CDR3 DNA reads TGTGCCAGCAGCAAGCGGGGCCCCCGGACAGATACGCAGTATTTT.

The gene calls are TRBV7-9 and TRBJ1-2; D gene uncertain. V shed 4 bases and J shed 4 bases, with 13 bases lying between them. Germline CDR1 is SEHNR and CDR2 is FQNEAQ (reference sequence). This CDR3 spans 14 amino acids. The CDR3 nucleotides are TGTGCCAGCAGCTCCCCGGGAGGGAGCTATGGCTACACCTTC. This translates into CASSSPGGSYGYTF.

CDR3: CASRALRGAETQYF. Written as DNA, the CDR3 is TGTGCCAGCAGGGCCCTCAGGGGCGCTGAGACCCAGTACTTC. This chain connects TRBV7-2 to TRBJ2-5; TRBD1 is a possible D gene (6 bases). V was clipped by 6 bases and J by 5 bases, with 16 bases between them. This CDR3 region has 14 residues. The germline V gene has CDR1 SGHTA and CDR2 FQGNSA.

This clonotype has at least ten counts. The CDR3 loop reads CASSPRQGQETQYF. CDR3 DNA sequence: TGTGCCAGCAGCCCTAGACAGGGTCAAGAGACCCAGTACTTC. The gene calls are TRBV12-3 or TRBV12-4 and TRBJ2-5; 7 bases map to TRBD1. J was trimmed by 2 bases and V by 6 bases; bases with no gene match: 6. This CDR3 has 14 residues.

Only a few counts were recorded for this clonotype. The chain uses TRBV10-3 and TRBJ2-2, with a weak D call TRBD1 (5 bases). CDR3 size: 14 residues. Between the trimmed V and J ends, which lost 3 bases and 0 bases, there was a span of 5 bases. Per the germline V gene, CDR1 is ENHRY and CDR2 is SYGVKD. The CDR3 sequence: CAISDRANTGELFF. For the CDR3, the DNA is TGTGCCATCAGTGACAGGGCGAACACCGGGGAGCTGTTTTTT.

The CDR3 protein is CASSWGLIIAKNIQYF. The CDR3, as DNA: TGTGCCAGCAGCTGGGGACTGATCATAGCCAAAAACATTCAGTACTTC. The chain has TRBV5-6 and TRBJ2-4, with D tentatively TRBD2 (6 bases). This CDR3 comprises 16 residues. Trimming left V 3 bases short and J 0 bases short, with 13 bases between. From germline, CDR1 is SGHDT and CDR2 YYEEEE.

This clonotype was seen ten or more times. The gene calls are TRBV6-2 or TRBV6-3 and TRBJ1-1, with D hard to call. Germline CDR1 MNHEY, CDR2 SVGEGT. Trimming left V 1 base short and J 3 bases short, with 0 bases between. The CDR3 consists of 11 residues. The CDR3 protein is CASSYYTEAFF. CDR3 DNA: TGTGCCAGCAGTTACTACACTGAAGCTTTCTTT.